This entry lists 15 T cell receptor beta chains sequenced from one sample in a study of T and B cells in COVID-19 patients. TRB was amplified from around 250-500 ng of blood genomic DNA. TRB rearrangements were amplified by multiplex PCR with BIOMED2 TRB-A/B primers. One entry per CDR3 protein, called by TCRdb with MiXCR from the multiplex PCR reads. The sample contains 450 to 550 distinct CDR3 sequences, 23% of which appear only once. The sequencing sample was made of blood. These receptors all come from a human donor with active COVID-19.

This clonotype was counted only a few times. V and J are TRBV9 and TRBJ2-7, with D tentatively TRBD2 (6 bases). This CDR3 region has 15 residues. The V gene lost 4 bases and the J gene lost 0 bases, with 14 bases spanning the gap. Per germline, CDR1 SGDLS and CDR2 YYNGEE. CDR3 DNA sequence: TGTGCCAGCAGCTTCGGGGGAGCCCCCTCCTACGAGCAGTACTTC. It codes for CASSFGGAPSYEQYF. The variable domain in full, with the rest retrieved from reference TRBV9 and TRBJ2-7, is DSGVTQTPKHLITATGQRVTLRCSPRSGDLSVYWYQQSLDQGLQFLIQYYNGEERAKGNILERFSAQQFPDLHSELNLSSLELGDSALYFCASSFGGAPSYEQYFGPGTRLTVT.

V is TRBV19 and J is TRBJ2-1, with 7 bases aligning to TRBD1. This CDR3 is built from 16 residues. The germline V gene encodes CDR1 LNHDA and CDR2 SQIVND (reference sequence). J lost 0 bases, V lost 5 bases, and 7 bases had no gene match. The DNA for the CDR3 is TGTGCCAGTAGTCGACAGGGAGCGCGCTCCTACAATGAGCAGTTCTTC. Amino acid sequence: CASSRQGARSYNEQFF.

Judged by abundance, this clonotype is medium-sized. V usage is TRBV4-3 and J usage is TRBJ1-4; D is undetermined. The germline V gene encodes CDR1 LGHNA and CDR2 YSLEER. The CDR3 extends over 16 amino acids. V was cut by 4 bases and J by 2 bases, with 14 bases left in between. CDR3 DNA: TGCGCCAGCAGCCTCTCGGCCACAAGGACTAATGAAAAACTGTTTTTT. It encodes CASSLSATRTNEKLFF.

This clonotype is deemed medium-sized. V and J are TRBV18 and TRBJ1-2; D unresolved. The CDR3 covers 13 residues. V was pared by 1 base and J by 8 bases, with 11 bases between. Germline V gives CDR1 KGHSH, CDR2 LQKENI. The chain's CDR3 is CASSPQAGGGYTF. The CDR3 DNA is TGTGCCAGCTCACCACAGGCAGGAGGCGGCTACACCTTC. Together with reference TRBV18 and TRBJ1-2, the CDR3 gives the full variable domain: NAGVMQNPRHLVRRRGQEARLRCSPMKGHSHVYWYRQLPEEGLKFMVYLQKENIIDESGMPKERFSAEFPKEGPSILRIQQVVRGDSAAYFCASSPQAGGGYTFGSGTRLTVV.

This clonotype rates as large. The gene calls are TRBV30 and TRBJ2-4, with D perhaps given as TRBD1 or TRBD2 (6 bases each). CDR1 and CDR2 from the germline V gene are GTSNPN and SVGIG (reference sequence). V was pared by 2 bases and J by 6 bases, with 11 bases between. This CDR3 spans 13 amino acids. CDR3 DNA: TGTGCCTGGAGTCAAGGAGGGGGAAACATTCAGTACTTC. It encodes CAWSQGGGNIQYF.

By proportion, this clonotype is medium-sized. The J gene is TRBJ1-1, the V gene TRBV14; no clear D gene. The CDR3 is 14 residues long. Per the germline V gene, CDR1 is SGHDN and CDR2 is FVKESK. V dropped 6 bases and J dropped 3 bases, with 14 bases sitting between them. The CDR3: CASSDWTGYTEAFF. CDR3 coding DNA: TGTGCCAGCAGTGATTGGACGGGTTACACTGAAGCTTTCTTT.

This clonotype is labeled as medium-sized (0.01 to 0.1%). The chain employs TRBV4-2 and TRBJ2-5, with D perhaps TRBD2 (7 bases). V lost 0 bases and J 4 bases, leaving 21 bases between the germline ends. The CDR3 is 18 amino acids. Germline V CDR1 and CDR2: LGHNA, YNFKEQ. CDR3 region: CASSQDPPRQGRAETQYF. Here the CDR3 DNA reads TGTGCCAGCAGCCAAGATCCCCCAAGGCAGGGGAGGGCAGAGACCCAGTACTTC.

By sample share, this clonotype is large. The V and J genes are TRBV29-1 and TRBJ1-1; D call uncertain. V lost 7 bases, J lost 0 bases, and 9 bases lay in between. The CDR3 is made up of 12 amino acids. Germline V lookup: CDR1 SQVTM, CDR2 ANQGSEA. CDR3 DNA sequence: TGCAGCGCGGGCGGGTTGAACACTGAAGCTTTCTTT. Protein sequence: CSAGGLNTEAFF.

By share, this clonotype ranks as medium-sized. The V and J genes are TRBV4-3 and TRBJ2-7; 8 nucleotides line up with TRBD2. Germline lookup yields CDR1 LGHNA and CDR2 YSLEER. The CDR3 runs 17 residues. Germline trimming cut 0 bases from V and 2 bases from J; bases unmatched to any gene: 9. The CDR3 nucleotides read TGCGCCAGCAGCCAAGATAGTCAGCGGGGGCCTGCCTACGAGCAGTACTTC. Protein sequence: CASSQDSQRGPAYEQYF.

The table lists this clonotype with a few counts. The chain carries TRBV9 and TRBJ1-2, with D unresolved. V lost 0 bases, J lost 8 bases, and 14 bases lay in between. CDR3 size: 14 residues. Germline V gene lookup returns CDR1 SGDLS and CDR2 YYNGEE. The CDR3 reads CASSVGGGSWGYTF. As DNA, the CDR3 is TGTGCCAGCAGCGTAGGGGGTGGGAGTTGGGGCTACACCTTC. Using reference TRBV9 and TRBJ1-2 for the parts outside the CDR3, the full variable domain is DSGVTQTPKHLITATGQRVTLRCSPRSGDLSVYWYQQSLDQGLQFLIQYYNGEERAKGNILERFSAQQFPDLHSELNLSSLELGDSALYFCASSVGGGSWGYTFGSGTRLTVV.

The chain combines TRBV11-1 with TRBJ2-1; D is possibly TRBD2 (6 bases). The ends were cut back, 1 base at V and 4 bases at J, with 11 bases in the middle. The CDR3 totals 15 residues. Per the germline V gene, CDR1 is SGHAT and CDR2 is FQDESV (reference sequence). The CDR3, as DNA: TGTGCCAGCAGCTTAGGACTAGAACTTTACAATGAGCAGTTCTTC. Its protein is CASSLGLELYNEQFF.

This clonotype rates as medium-sized. The rearrangement links TRBV6-6 to TRBJ1-1; D call uncertain. This CDR3 has 14 amino acids. The V gene's germline CDR1 is MNHNY and CDR2 SVGAGI (reference sequence). Trimming took off 7 bases at V and 3 bases at J, with 15 bases between the two ends. CDR3 DNA: TGTGCCAGCACGGTCCAGGATTGGGACACTGAAGCTTTCTTT. Residues: CASTVQDWDTEAFF.

The chain has TRBV11-1 and TRBJ2-5; a weak D match, TRBD2 (6 bases). Germline loops: CDR1 SGHAT, CDR2 FQDESV (reference sequence). This CDR3 region has 16 residues. V lost 2 bases, J lost 5 bases, and 18 bases lay in between. This CDR3 is CASSLTSSRAGETQYF. The DNA for the CDR3 is TGTGCCAGCAGCTTAACTAGCTCGAGGGCCGGGGAGACCCAGTACTTC.

The chain links TRBV29-1 to TRBJ2-7; 12 nucleotides line up with TRBD2. The CDR3 contains 17 residues. V was clipped by 4 bases and J by 5 bases; unmatched bases: 15. The germline V gene encodes CDR1 SQVTM and CDR2 ANQGSEA. CDR3 DNA: TGCAGCGTTGGGGGGCTAGCGGGAGGGCCTCTAAGGGACGAGCAGTACTTC. Its translation is CSVGGLAGGPLRDEQYF.

In its sample, this clonotype is medium-sized (0.01 to 0.1%). The gene calls are TRBV28 and TRBJ2-2; D might be TRBD2 (5 bases). Trimming left V 7 bases short and J 5 bases short, with 17 bases between. The CDR3 contains 15 residues. Germline V gene lookup returns CDR1 MDHEN and CDR2 SYDVKM. CDR3 bases: TGTGCCAGCATCGACCGAGGGTTAGGTACCGGGGAGCTGTTTTTT. Translated, it gives CASIDRGLGTGELFF.